This T cell receptor (beta chain) appears in the sequencing data of a study of technical replicates of blood from several donors. V lost 5 bases, J lost 4 bases, and 5 bases stayed unmatched. Germline lookup yields CDR1 LNHDA and CDR2 SQIVND (reference sequence). The CDR3 spans 14 residues. TCRdb's copy holds only in-frame clones and misses some; the assay was immunoSEQ multiplex PCR. The repertoire includes some 80,000 clones, over 85% of them detected once, and about 0.23% sits in the top ten. The TCR comes from a human donor in good health. V and J are TRBV19 and TRBJ1-2; 9 nucleotides align to TRBD1. Sequencing input: T cells isolated from PBMCs. For the CDR3, the DNA is TGTGCCAGTAGTGAAGGACAGGGGTCCTATGGCTACACCTTC. Amino acid sequence: CASSEGQGSYGYTF.